The sequence of this T cell receptor beta chain was determined in a study of T cells in localized non-small cell lung cancer. The table came from immunoSEQ multiplex PCR; TCRdb's copy has only in-frame clones and leaves some out. The data contain tens of thousands of clones, about 89% of them singletons. General observations from the study: Among the tissues sampled, uninvolved adjacent lung had the highest T cell clonality, above tumor. Overall survival was longer when the density of T cells in the blood was higher. It remains possible that heterogeneity exists, since only one tumor region was sequenced. Median roughly 57 top-100 tumor clones were shared with paired adjacent lung.

Per germline, CDR1 SGHRS and CDR2 YFSETQ. Trimming left V 4 bases short and J 9 bases short, with 14 bases between. This CDR3 has 13 residues. On this clone itself: What it binds is not known.

The sequence derives from a male donor aged 60 or over with stage I lung adenocarcinoma. The sample here was peripheral blood, taken before any cancer treatment. This rearrangement joins TRBV5-1 to TRBJ2-1; D is perhaps TRBD2 (5 bases). CDR3: CASSLLQAVEQFF. CDR3 in DNA: TGCGCCAGCAGCCTTCTTCAAGCGGTTGAGCAGTTCTTC.